Included here is one T cell receptor beta chain sequence, with context. Its specificity is not known. The germline V and J ends were trimmed by 2 bases and 3 bases, with 7 bases remaining between them. The CDR3 contains 13 residues. Per the germline V gene, CDR1 is SGHTA and CDR2 is FQGNSA. TCRdb's table, derived via immunoSEQ multiplex PCR, lists solely in-frame clones and lacks some. The data contain 150,000 to 200,000 clones, 85% to 90% of them singletons. The data derive from a study of T cell responses to AZD1222 COVID-19 vaccine. General study results and limits: When two AZD1222 doses had been given, Spike-specific TCR breadth and depth rose.

The receptor comes from an adult in good health. J is TRBJ2-5 and V is TRBV7-2; unclear D gene. Sample: peripheral blood, taken on day 0 of MenACWY control vaccination. CDR3 sequence (DNA): TGTGCCAGCAGCTTACGGGCAGAAGAGACCCAGTACTTC. It codes for CASSLRAEETQYF. Drawing the rest from reference TRBV7-2 and TRBJ2-5, the complete variable domain is GAGVSQSPSNKVTEKGKDVELRCDPISGHTALYWYRQSLGQGLEFLIYFQGNSAPDKSGLPSDRFSAERTGGSVSTLTIQRTQQEDSAVYLCASSLRAEETQYFGPGTRLLVL.